This T cell receptor beta chain was documented in a study of regulatory T cells in long-lasting Graves disease. Study-level findings and limits: Gene preferences differed: TRBV28, TRBJ1-2, TRBJ2-5 in persistent cases. The TCR repertoire of persistent Graves' patients was less diverse than that of newly diagnosed ones. Comparison showed that persistent patients shared more public clonotypes (2,741) than new patients (approximately 870).

As for time point: persistent/refractory GD, antithyroid drugs over 5 years with positive TRAb. With RNA extracted from PBMCs as input, the TCR library was made. American Thyroid Association guidelines were used to diagnose Graves' disease. The CDR3 runs to 14 residues. Germline lookup yields CDR1 KGHSH and CDR2 LQKENI. V lost 1 base and J 2 bases, leaving 8 bases between the germline ends. This clonotype was seen more than once but under ten times. Its specificity is unknown. Relying on iRepertoire HTBI primers and Arm-PCR of CDR3 regions, the team built TCR beta libraries. Each CDR3 protein gets one entry after TCRdb re-called the multiplex PCR reads with MiXCR. The sample consists of 700,000 or so distinct CDR3 sequences, about 30% of them appearing once.

The clonotype originates from a female donor with Graves disease. J is TRBJ2-5 and V is TRBV18, with D uncertain. The sequencing used peripheral blood mononuclear cells (PBMCs), collected when the disease was refractory, from a patient treated with antithyroid drugs. Written as DNA, the CDR3 is TGTGCCAGCTCACCACGCCAGAGACAAGAGACCCAGTACTTC. This sequence encodes CASSPRQRQETQYF. Variable domain in full (rest from reference TRBV18 and TRBJ2-5): NAGVMQNPRHLVRRRGQEARLRCSPMKGHSHVYWYRQLPEEGLKFMVYLQKENIIDESGMPKERFSAEFPKEGPSILRIQQVVRGDSAAYFCASSPRQRQETQYFGPGTRLLVL.